This T cell receptor beta chain was profiled in a study of CD8+ T cells in alopecia areata. Turning to the study itself: Tofacitinib continued for 6 to 18 months and was then withheld for 6 months.

CDR3 length equals 15 residues. Trimming cost V 6 bases and J 7 bases; bases outside gene matches: 12. Germline CDR1 reads MNHNS; CDR2 reads SASEGT. RNA, once extracted, was reverse transcribed into cDNA for use as the sequencing template. The repertoire was sequenced with immunoSEQ multiplex PCR; TCRdb's copy has only in-frame clones and lacks some. This sample has 120,000 to 150,000 clones; over 45% occur once, and the top ten carry more than 6.5%. Alopecia areata patients gave lesional scalp punch biopsies and peripheral blood samples. The researchers isolated CD4+ and CD8+ T cells from PBMCs by sorting.

This chain connects TRBV6-1 to TRBJ2-5; the match to TRBD2 covers 9 bases. Sequenced: CD4+ T cells sorted from blood. The clonotype was recovered from a human donor with alopecia areata. The CDR3 DNA reads TGTGCCAGCAGCCCCTCGCGGGAGGGGGCGCGGACCCAGTACTTC. It translates to CASSPSREGARTQYF.